This T cell receptor (beta chain) was identified in a study of Tregs in tolerant kidney transplant recipients (dated by TCRdb to about 2019). In the study overall: Transplants used related donors with nonmyeloablative bone marrow transplantation; mixed chimerism was transient in the human trials. Before combined kidney and bone marrow transplantation, this study identified donor-specific regulatory T cells using TCRbeta sequencing and then followed those same cells after transplant.

For TCRbeta CDR3 sequencing, genomic DNA was extracted from sorted cells using the QIAGEN DNeasy Blood and Tissue Kit. High-throughput TCRbeta CDR3 sequencing, including PCR amplification with bias correction and internal controls, was performed commercially through immunoSEQ. On the study's bioinformatics: Unique productive TCRbeta sequences were defined by CDR3 nucleotide sequence when primers matched and otherwise by CDR3 amino acid sequence together with Vbeta and Jbeta genes. Sorting error was corrected by removing sequences shared between sorted populations at a frequency ratio of 2:1 or less, and the remaining shared sequences were assigned to the higher population. A sequence was defined as donor-reactive if the sequence was expanded at least 5-fold in CFSE-low cells compared with unstimulated cells and had a frequency of at least 0.01% in CFSE-low cells. Repertoire divergence was quantified by Jensen-Shannon divergence using the top 100 TCRbeta sequences ranked by frequency. For samples with multiple sequencing runs, sorting error was corrected in each run separately before the runs were combined. TCRdb obtained this table from immuneACCESS and retained in-frame rearrangements with V and J assigned. These tables miss some clones; where compared with another copy, unresolved V genes account for less than half of the shortfall, and the remainder is unexplained. The DNA gave D and trimming, while V, J and clone size come from that table. Recorded for this sample are around 78,000 clones; about 91% of them occurred a single time. The ten largest make up 0.34% of the sample.

CDR1 and CDR2, per the germline V gene, are SQVTM and ANQGSEA. V is reduced by 5 bases and J by 2 bases, leaving a spacing of 6 bases between them. The CDR3 runs 11 residues from the cysteine to the phenylalanine. Of all the DNA, just the CDR3 is kept, 33 bases in frame from base 1. The sample's time point label, decoded: blood sample drawn before combined kidney and bone marrow transplant. Thawed PBMCs were FACS-sorted into unstimulated Tregs (CD4+CD25+CD127-), CD4+ non-Tregs (CD4+CD25-), CD4 cells and CD8 cells. Before Treg sorting, thawed PBMCs were rested overnight at 37°C with 200 IU/ml IL-2. Several combined kidney and bone marrow transplant recipients from the ITN036ST trial were included as patients, and samples were available only from these trial subjects. Healthy control blood was processed to PBMCs by Ficoll density gradient and cryopreserved, and patient PBMCs were collected before and after transplant.

About this clone itself: This receptor's antigen is unknown. It has no much larger one-base neighbor in the sample; base qualities were not kept.

Study-wide findings and limitations: The study was limited by small patient numbers, and the findings need validation in larger populations and under other immunosuppression protocols. The most biologically relevant and donor-specific TCRbeta repertoire appeared to be identified by expanding Tregs with activated donor B cells. In tolerant patients, the expansion of donor-specific Tregs was greater than global Treg expansion, suggesting that the expansion was antigen-driven rather than nonspecific. Biological reproducibility was not examined directly, but technical replication error appeared to be minimal. For some patients, the PCR primers changed as time went on, which meant samples from those patients could not be compared with one another at the nucleotide level.

The rearranged segments are TRBV29-1 and TRBJ1-1, with the identity of the D gene unclear. Sequencing was performed on Tregs from blood, taken before the transplant. This receptor was obtained from a human donor who received a combined kidney and bone marrow transplant. CDR3 loop: CSVSVNTEAFF. The sequence in DNA is TGCAGCGTTTCTGTTAACACTGAAGCTTTCTTT.